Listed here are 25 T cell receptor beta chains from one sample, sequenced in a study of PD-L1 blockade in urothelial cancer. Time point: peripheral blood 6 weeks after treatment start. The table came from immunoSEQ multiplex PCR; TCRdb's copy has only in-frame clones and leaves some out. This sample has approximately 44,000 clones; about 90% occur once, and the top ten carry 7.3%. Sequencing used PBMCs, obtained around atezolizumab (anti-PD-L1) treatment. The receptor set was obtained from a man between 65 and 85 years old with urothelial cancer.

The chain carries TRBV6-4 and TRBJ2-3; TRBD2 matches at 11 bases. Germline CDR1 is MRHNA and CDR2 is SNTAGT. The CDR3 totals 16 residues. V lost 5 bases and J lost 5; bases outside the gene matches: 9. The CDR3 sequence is CASSPKLTSGKDTQYF. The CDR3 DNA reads TGTGCCAGCAGTCCTAAACTGACTAGCGGGAAAGATACGCAGTATTTT.

CDR3 residues: CASSPRTGPSYEQYF. The CDR3 DNA sequence: TGTGCCAGCAGTCCCCGGACAGGGCCTTCCTACGAGCAGTACTTC. The chain combines TRBV27 with TRBJ2-7; 8 positions match TRBD1. Germline lookup yields CDR1 MNHEY and CDR2 SMNVEV (reference sequence). There are 15 residues in the CDR3. Trimming cost V 5 bases and J 1 base; bases outside gene matches: 7.

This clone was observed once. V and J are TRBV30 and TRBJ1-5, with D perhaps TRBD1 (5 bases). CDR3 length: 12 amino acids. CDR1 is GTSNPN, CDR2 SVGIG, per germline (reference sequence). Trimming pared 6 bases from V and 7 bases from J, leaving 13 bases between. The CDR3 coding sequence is TGTGCCTGTTCGGGGGTAAAACAGCCCCAGCATTTT. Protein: CACSGVKQPQHF.

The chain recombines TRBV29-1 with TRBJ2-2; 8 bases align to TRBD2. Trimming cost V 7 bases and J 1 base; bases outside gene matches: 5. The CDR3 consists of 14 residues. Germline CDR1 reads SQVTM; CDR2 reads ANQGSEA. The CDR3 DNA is TGCAGCGCCGGGACTAGTTTGAACACCGGGGAGCTGTTTTTT. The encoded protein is CSAGTSLNTGELFF.

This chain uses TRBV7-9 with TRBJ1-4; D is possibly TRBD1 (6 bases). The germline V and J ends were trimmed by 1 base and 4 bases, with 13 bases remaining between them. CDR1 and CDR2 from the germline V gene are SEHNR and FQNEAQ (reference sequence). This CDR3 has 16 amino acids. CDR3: CASSLGVGQLNEKLFF. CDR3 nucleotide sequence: TGTGCCAGCAGCTTAGGGGTCGGACAGCTTAATGAAAAACTGTTTTTT.

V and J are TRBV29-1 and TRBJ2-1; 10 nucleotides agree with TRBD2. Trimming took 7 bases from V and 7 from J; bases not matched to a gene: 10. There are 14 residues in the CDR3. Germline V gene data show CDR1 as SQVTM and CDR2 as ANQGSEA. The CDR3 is CSALLAGIENEQFF. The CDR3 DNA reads TGCAGCGCTTTACTAGCGGGAATCGAAAATGAGCAGTTCTTC.

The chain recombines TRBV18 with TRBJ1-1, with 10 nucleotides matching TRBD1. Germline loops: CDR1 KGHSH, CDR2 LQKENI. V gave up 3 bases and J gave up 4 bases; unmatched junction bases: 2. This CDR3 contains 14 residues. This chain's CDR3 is CASSPRTGGTEAFF. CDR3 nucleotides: TGTGCCAGCTCACCGCGGACAGGGGGCACTGAAGCTTTCTTT.

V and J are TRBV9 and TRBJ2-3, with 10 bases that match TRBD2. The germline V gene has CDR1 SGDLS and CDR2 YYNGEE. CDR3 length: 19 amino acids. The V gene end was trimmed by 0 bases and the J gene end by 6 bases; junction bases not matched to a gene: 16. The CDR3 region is CASSVDGWSSGRVVDTQYF. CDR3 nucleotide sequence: TGTGCCAGCAGCGTAGATGGGTGGTCGAGCGGGAGGGTCGTCGATACGCAGTATTTT.

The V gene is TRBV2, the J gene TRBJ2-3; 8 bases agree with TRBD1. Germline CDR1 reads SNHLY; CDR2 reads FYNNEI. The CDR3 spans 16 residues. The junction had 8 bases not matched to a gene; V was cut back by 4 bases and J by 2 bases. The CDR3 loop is CASSGRRGRFTDTQYF. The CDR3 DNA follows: TGTGCCAGCAGTGGACGCAGGGGGCGCTTCACAGATACGCAGTATTTT.

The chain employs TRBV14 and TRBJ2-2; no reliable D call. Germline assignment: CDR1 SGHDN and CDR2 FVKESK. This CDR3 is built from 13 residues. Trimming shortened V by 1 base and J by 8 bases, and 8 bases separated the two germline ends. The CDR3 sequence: CASSQGLTGELFF. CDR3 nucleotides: TGTGCCAGCAGCCAAGGGCTGACTGGGGAGCTGTTTTTT.

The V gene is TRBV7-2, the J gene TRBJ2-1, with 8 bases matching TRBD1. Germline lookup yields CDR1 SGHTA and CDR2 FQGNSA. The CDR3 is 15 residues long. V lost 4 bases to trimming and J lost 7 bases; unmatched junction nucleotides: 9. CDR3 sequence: CASSSQDRVGNEQFF. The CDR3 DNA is TGTGCCAGCAGCTCGCAGGACAGGGTCGGGAATGAGCAGTTCTTC. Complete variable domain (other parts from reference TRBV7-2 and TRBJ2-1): GAGVSQSPSNKVTEKGKDVELRCDPISGHTALYWYRQSLGQGLEFLIYFQGNSAPDKSGLPSDRFSAERTGGSVSTLTIQRTQQEDSAVYLCASSSQDRVGNEQFFGPGTRLTVL.

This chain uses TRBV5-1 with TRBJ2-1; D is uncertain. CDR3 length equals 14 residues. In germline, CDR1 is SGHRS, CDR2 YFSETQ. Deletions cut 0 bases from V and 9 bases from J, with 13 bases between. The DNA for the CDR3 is TGCGCCAGCAGCTTGGGAGGCGGTGAACCTGAGCAGTTCTTC. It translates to CASSLGGGEPEQFF.

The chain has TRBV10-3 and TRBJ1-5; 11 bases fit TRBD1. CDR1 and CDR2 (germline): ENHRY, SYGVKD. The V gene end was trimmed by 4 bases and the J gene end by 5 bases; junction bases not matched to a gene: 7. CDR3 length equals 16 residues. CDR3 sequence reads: CAISGADRGPHQPQHF. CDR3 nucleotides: TGTGCCATCAGTGGGGCGGACAGGGGGCCTCATCAGCCCCAGCATTTT.

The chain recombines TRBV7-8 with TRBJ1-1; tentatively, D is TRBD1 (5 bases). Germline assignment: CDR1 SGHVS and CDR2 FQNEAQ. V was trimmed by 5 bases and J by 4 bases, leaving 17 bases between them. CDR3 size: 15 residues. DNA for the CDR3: TGTGCCAGCAGCCTAACGGGACTCCGGGGCACTGAAGCTTTCTTT. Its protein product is CASSLTGLRGTEAFF.

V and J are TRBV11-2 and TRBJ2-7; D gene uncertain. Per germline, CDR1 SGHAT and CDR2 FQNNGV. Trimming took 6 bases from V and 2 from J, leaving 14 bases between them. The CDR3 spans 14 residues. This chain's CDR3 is CASRPPGLPYEQYF. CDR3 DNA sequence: TGTGCCAGCAGACCCCCAGGCCTTCCCTACGAGCAGTACTTC.

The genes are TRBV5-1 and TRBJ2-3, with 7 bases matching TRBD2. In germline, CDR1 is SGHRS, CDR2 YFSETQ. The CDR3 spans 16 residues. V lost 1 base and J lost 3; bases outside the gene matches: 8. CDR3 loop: CASSLRAGRNTDTQYF. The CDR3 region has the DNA TGCGCCAGCAGCTTGCGGGCCGGGAGGAATACAGATACGCAGTATTTT.

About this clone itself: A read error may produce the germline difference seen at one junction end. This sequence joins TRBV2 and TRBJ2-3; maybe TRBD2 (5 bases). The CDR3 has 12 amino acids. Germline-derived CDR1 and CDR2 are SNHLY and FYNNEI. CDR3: CASSEVGAEKNF. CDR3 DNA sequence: TGTGCCAGCAGTGAGGTGGGAGCCGAAAAAAATTTT. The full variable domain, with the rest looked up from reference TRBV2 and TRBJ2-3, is EPEVTQTPSHQVTQMGQEVILRCVPISNHLYFYWYRQILGQKVEFLVSFYNNEISEKSEIFDDQFSVERPDGSNFTLKIRSTKLEDSAMYFCASSEVGAEKNFGPGTRLTVL.

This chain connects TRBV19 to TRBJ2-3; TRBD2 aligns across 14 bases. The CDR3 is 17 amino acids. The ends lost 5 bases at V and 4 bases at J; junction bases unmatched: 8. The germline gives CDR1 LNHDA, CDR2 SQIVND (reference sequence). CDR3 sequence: CASSAGLAGVLADTQYF. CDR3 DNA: TGTGCCAGTAGTGCGGGACTAGCGGGAGTATTGGCAGATACGCAGTATTTT. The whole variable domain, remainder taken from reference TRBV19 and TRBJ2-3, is DGGITQSPKYLFRKEGQNVTLSCEQNLNHDAMYWYRQDPGQGLRLIYYSQIVNDFQKGDIAEGYSVSREKKESFPLTVTSAQKNPTAFYLCASSAGLAGVLADTQYFGPGTRLTVL.

The chain's CDR3 is CASSVGGRRGTGELFF. The CDR3 DNA is TGTGCCAGCAGCGTAGGGGGACGGAGGGGCACCGGGGAGCTGTTTTTT. This chain connects TRBV9 to TRBJ2-2, with D possibly matching TRBD2 (6 bases). CDR1 SGDLS and CDR2 YYNGEE come from the germline V gene. The CDR3 is made up of 16 amino acids. Trimming stripped 0 bases from V and 4 bases from J, with 13 bases between.

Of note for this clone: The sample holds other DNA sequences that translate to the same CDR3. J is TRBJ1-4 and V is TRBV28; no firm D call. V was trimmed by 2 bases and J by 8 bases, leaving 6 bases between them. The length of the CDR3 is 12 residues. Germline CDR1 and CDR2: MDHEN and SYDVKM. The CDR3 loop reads CASSLPGEKLFF. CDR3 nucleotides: TGTGCCAGCAGTTTACCGGGGGAAAAACTGTTTTTT. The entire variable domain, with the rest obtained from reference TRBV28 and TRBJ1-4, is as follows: DVKVTQSSRYLVKRTGEKVFLECVQDMDHENMFWYRQDPGLGLRLIYFSYDVKMKEKGDIPEGYSVSREKKERFSLILESASTNQTSMYLCASSLPGEKLFFGSGTQLSVL.

The CDR3 is CASSQPLSLARGDTQYF. In nucleotides, the CDR3 is TGTGCCAGCAGCCAACCGCTAAGTCTCGCTAGGGGAGATACGCAGTATTTT. This chain links TRBV5-6 with TRBJ2-3; D is possibly TRBD1 (5 bases). This CDR3 has 17 amino acids. The germline V and J ends were trimmed by 4 bases and 5 bases, with 23 bases remaining between them. CDR1 and CDR2 (germline): SGHDT, YYEEEE.

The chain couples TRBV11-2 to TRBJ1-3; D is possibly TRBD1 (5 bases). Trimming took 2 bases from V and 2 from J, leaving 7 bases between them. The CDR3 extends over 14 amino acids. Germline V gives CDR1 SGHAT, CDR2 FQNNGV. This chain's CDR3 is CASSLSGTGNTIYF. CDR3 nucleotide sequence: TGTGCCAGCAGCTTATCAGGGACTGGAAACACCATATATTTT.

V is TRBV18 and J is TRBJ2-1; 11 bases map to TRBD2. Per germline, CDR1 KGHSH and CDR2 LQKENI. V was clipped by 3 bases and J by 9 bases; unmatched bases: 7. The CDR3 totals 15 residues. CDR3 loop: CASSPNSGRAGEQFF. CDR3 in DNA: TGTGCCAGCTCACCGAATAGCGGGAGGGCCGGTGAGCAGTTCTTC.

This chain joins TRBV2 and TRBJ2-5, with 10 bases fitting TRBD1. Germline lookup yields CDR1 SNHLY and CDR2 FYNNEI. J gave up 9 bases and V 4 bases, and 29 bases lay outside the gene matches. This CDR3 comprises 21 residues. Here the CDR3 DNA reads TGTGCCAGCAGTGGACGACGACAGGGGGCAGCAGCGGGGGTGATCTTAGACGCCCAGTACTTC. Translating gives CASSGRRQGAAAGVILDAQYF.

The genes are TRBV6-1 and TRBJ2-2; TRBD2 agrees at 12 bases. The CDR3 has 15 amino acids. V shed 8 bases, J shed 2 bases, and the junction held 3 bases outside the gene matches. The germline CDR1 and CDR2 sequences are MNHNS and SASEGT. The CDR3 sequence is CASGGLAGNTGELFF. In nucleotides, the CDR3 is TGTGCCAGCGGGGGACTAGCGGGTAACACCGGGGAGCTGTTTTTT.